This paragraph covers one T cell receptor (beta chain) sequence. What it binds is unknown. This sample was taken from a study of shared clonotypes between healthy human individuals. Study-level information: Participating donors consisted of two women and three men aged 18 to 49. Notes on the study in general: Investigators expected sequencing depth to affect clonotype sharing among donors.

Germline CDR1 is SGDLS and CDR2 is YYNGEE. This CDR3 contains 15 residues. V was pared by 8 bases and J by 1 base, with 16 bases between. Naive CD8 cells comprised CD45RO-negative, CCR7-positively selected cells, excluding terminally differentiated effector memory CD45RA+ cells. TCRdb keeps only in-frame clones here, not all; method: immunoSEQ multiplex PCR. The repertoire holds fewer than 700,000 clones, with roughly 95% as singletons. The sequence was obtained from a woman aged 25 to 39 in good health. The sample comprised naive CD8+ T cells sorted from blood. This sequence joins TRBV9 and TRBJ2-1; possibly TRBD2 for D (6 bases). CDR3 sequence reads: CASNSGSTSYNEQFF. The CDR3 nucleotides are TGTGCCAGTAATTCCGGGAGCACATCCTACAATGAGCAGTTCTTC.